This TCR beta chain was identified during a study of CD8+ T cells in alopecia areata. Germline assignment: CDR1 SQVTM and CDR2 ANQGSEA. This CDR3 has 13 amino acids. V shed 4 bases and J shed 2 bases, with 10 bases lying between them. Described treatment: oral pan-JAK inhibitor, 5-10 mg twice daily. Individuals with alopecia areata gave both lesional scalp punch biopsies and peripheral blood for collection. Reverse transcription of extracted RNA yielded cDNA, which provided the sequencing template. TCRdb keeps only in-frame clones here, not all; method: immunoSEQ multiplex PCR. The repertoire has 150,000 to 200,000 clones, 60% to 70% of them found once; the top ten carry about 3.5%.

Source: CD4+ T cells sorted from blood, taken at week 4, from a patient treated with tofacitinib. The TCR originated in a human donor with alopecia areata. The rearrangement uses TRBV29-1 and TRBJ2-3, with D uncertain. The chain's CDR3 is CSVARQHTDTQYF. The CDR3 DNA reads TGCAGCGTTGCGCGGCAGCACACAGATACGCAGTATTTT.